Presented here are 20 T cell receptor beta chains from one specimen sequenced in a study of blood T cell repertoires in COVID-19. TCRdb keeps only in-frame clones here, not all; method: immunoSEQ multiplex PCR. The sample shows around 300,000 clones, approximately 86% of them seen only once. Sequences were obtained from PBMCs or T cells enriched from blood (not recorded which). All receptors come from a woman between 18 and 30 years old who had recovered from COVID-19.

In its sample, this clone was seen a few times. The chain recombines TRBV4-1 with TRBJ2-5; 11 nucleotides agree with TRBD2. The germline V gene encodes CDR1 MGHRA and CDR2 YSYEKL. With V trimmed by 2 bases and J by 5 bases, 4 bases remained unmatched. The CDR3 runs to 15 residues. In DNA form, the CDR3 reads TGCGCCAGCAGCCAATTAGCGGGGGGGGCGGAGACCCAGTACTTC. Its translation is CASSQLAGGAETQYF.

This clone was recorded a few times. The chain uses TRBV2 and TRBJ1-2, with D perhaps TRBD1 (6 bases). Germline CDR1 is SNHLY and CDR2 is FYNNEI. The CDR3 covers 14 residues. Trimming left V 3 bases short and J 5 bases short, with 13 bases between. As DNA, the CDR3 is TGTGCCAGCAGTGAGTGGACAGCGGATTATGGCTACACCTTC. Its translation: CASSEWTADYGYTF.

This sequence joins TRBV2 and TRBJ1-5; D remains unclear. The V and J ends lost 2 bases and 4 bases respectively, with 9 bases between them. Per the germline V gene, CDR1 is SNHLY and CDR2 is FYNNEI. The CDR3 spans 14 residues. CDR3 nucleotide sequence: TGTGCCAGCAGTGAATTGACAAAAAATCAGCCCCAGCATTTT. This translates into CASSELTKNQPQHF.

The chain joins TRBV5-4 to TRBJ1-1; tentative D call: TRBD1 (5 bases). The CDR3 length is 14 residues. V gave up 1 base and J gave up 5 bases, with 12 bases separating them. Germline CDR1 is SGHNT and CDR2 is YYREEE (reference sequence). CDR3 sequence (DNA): TGTGCCAGCAGCTTGATAGGGGTGAGGACTGAAGCTTTCTTT. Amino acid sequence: CASSLIGVRTEAFF. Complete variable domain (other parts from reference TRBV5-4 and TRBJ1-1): ETGVTQSPTHLIKTRGQQVTLRCSSQSGHNTVSWYQQALGQGPQFIFQYYREEENGRGNFPPRFSGLQFPNYSSELNVNALELDDSALYLCASSLIGVRTEAFFGQGTRLTVV.

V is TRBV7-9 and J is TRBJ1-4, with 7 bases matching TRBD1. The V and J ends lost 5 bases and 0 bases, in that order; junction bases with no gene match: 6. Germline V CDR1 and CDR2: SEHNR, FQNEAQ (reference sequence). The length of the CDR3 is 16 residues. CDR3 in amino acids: CASSQGQTATNEKLFF. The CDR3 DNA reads TGTGCCAGCAGCCAGGGACAGACTGCAACTAATGAAAAACTGTTTTTT.

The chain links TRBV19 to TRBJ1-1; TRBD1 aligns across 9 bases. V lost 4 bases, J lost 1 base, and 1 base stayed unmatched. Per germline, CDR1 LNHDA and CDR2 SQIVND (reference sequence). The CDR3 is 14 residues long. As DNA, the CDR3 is TGTGCCAGTAGTAGACAGGGGGGGAACACTGAAGCTTTCTTT. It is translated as CASSRQGGNTEAFF.

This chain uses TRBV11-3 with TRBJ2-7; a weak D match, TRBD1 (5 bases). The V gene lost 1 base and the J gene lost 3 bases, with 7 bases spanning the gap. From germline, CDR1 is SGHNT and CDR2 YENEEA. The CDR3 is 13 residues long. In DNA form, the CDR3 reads TGTGCCAGCAGCTTAGGAGACAGCTACGAGCAGTACTTC. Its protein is CASSLGDSYEQYF.

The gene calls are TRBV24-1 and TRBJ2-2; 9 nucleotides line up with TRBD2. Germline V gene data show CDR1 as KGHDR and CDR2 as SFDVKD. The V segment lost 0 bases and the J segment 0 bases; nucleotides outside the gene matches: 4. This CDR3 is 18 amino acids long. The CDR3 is CATSDLQSGGSNTGELFF. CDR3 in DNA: TGTGCCACCAGTGATTTGCAAAGCGGGGGGTCGAACACCGGGGAGCTGTTTTTT.

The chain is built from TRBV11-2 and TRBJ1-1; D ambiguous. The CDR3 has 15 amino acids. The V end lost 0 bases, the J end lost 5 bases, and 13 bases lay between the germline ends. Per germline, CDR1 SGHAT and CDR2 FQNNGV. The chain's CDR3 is CASSLDRGGRTEAFF. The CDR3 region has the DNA TGTGCCAGCAGCTTAGATCGAGGAGGACGAACTGAAGCTTTCTTT.

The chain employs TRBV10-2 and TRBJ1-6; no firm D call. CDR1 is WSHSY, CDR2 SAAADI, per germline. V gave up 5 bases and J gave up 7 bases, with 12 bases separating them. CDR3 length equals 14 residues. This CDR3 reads CASSRGVNNSPLHF. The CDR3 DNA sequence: TGCGCCAGCAGTCGGGGAGTGAACAATTCACCCCTCCACTTT.

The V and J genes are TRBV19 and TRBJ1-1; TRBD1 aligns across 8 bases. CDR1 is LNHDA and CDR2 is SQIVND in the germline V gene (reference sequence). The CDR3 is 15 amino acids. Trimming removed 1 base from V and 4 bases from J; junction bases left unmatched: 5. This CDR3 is CASSIVWTGSTEAFF. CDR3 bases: TGTGCCAGTAGTATAGTATGGACAGGGAGCACTGAAGCTTTCTTT. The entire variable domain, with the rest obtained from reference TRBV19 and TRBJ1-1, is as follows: DGGITQSPKYLFRKEGQNVTLSCEQNLNHDAMYWYRQDPGQGLRLIYYSQIVNDFQKGDIAEGYSVSREKKESFPLTVTSAQKNPTAFYLCASSIVWTGSTEAFFGQGTRLTVV.

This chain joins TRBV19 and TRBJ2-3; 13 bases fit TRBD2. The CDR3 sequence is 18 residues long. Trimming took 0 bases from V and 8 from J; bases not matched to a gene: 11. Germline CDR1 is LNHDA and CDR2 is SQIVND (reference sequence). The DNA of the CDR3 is TGTGCCAGTAGTATAGACGGACTAGCGGGGGATCCCTTTGGTACGCAGTATTTT. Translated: CASSIDGLAGDPFGTQYF.

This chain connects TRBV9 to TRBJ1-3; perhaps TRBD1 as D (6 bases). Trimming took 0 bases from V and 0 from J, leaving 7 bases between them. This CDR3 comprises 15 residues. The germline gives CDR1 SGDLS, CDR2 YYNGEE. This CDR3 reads CASSVGQDSGNTIYF. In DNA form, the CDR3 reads TGTGCCAGCAGCGTAGGACAGGACTCTGGAAACACCATATATTTT.

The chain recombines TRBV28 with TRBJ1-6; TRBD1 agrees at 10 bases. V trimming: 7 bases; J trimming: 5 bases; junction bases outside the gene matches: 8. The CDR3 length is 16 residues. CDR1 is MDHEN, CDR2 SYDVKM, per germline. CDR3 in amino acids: CASTSVGTGDNSPLHF. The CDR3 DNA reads TGTGCCAGCACCTCGGTGGGGACAGGGGATAATTCACCCCTCCACTTT.

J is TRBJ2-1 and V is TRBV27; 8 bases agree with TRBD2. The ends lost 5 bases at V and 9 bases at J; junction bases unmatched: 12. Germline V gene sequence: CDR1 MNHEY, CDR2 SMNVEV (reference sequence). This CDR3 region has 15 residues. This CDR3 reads CASSLYSGTGIEQFF. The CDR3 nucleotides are TGTGCCAGCAGTCTATATAGCGGGACGGGTATTGAGCAGTTCTTC.

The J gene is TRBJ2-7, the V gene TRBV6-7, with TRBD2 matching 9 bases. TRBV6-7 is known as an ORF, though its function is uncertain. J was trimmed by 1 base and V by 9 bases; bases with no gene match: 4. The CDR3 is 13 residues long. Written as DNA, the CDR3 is TGTGCCAGACGGCGGGAGGGGTCCTACGAGCAGTACTTC. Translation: CARRREGSYEQYF.

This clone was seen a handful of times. The CDR3 sequence: CASRQYQETQYF. The CDR3 region has the DNA TGTGCCAGCAGACAGTACCAAGAGACCCAGTACTTC. V is TRBV12-3 or TRBV12-4 and J is TRBJ2-5; no clear D gene. This CDR3 is 12 amino acids long. Deletions cut 6 bases from V and 0 bases from J, with 5 bases between.

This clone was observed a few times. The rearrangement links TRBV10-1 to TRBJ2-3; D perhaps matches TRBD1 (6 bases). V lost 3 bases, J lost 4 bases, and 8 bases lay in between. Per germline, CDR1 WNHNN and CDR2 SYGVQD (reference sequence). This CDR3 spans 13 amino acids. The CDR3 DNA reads TGCGCCAGCAGTGACAGGGGACCAGATACGCAGTATTTT. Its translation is CASSDRGPDTQYF.

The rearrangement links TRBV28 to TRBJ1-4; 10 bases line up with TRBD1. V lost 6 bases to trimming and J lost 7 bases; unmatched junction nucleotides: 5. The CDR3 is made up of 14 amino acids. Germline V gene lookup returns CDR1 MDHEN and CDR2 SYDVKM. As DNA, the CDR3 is TGTGCCAGCAGGACAGGGGGCTGGAGTGAAAAACTGTTTTTT. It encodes CASRTGGWSEKLFF. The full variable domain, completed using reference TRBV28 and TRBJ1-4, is DVKVTQSSRYLVKRTGEKVFLECVQDMDHENMFWYRQDPGLGLRLIYFSYDVKMKEKGDIPEGYSVSREKKERFSLILESASTNQTSMYLCASRTGGWSEKLFFGSGTQLSVL.

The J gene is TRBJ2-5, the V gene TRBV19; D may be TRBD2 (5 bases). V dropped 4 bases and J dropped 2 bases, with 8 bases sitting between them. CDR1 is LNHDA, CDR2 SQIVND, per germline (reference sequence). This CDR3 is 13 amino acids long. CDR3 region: CASSTTGQETQYF. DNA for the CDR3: TGTGCCAGTAGTACCACGGGGCAAGAGACCCAGTACTTC.